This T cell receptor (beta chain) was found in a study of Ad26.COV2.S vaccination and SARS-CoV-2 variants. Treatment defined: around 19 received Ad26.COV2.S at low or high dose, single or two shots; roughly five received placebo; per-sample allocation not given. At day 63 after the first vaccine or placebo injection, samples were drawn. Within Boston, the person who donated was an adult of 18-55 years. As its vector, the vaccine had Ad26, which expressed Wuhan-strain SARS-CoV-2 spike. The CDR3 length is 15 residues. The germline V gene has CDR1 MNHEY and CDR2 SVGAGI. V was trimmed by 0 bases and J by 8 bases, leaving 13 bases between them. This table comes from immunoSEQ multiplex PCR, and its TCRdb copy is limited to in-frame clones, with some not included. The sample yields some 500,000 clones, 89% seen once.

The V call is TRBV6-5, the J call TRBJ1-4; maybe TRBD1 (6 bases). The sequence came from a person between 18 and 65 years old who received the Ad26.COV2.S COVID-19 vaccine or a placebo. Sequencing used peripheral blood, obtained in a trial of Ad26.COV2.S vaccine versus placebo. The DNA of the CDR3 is TGTGCCAGCAGTTACTCGCCAGGGGCTGGGGAAAAACTGTTTTTT. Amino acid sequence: CASSYSPGAGEKLFF.